One and the same sample provided the 32 T cell receptor beta chains below, sequenced in a study of T-cell reconstitution after alpha-beta-depleted transplantation in children. The library targeted TCRbeta and was prepared with unique molecular identifiers. TCRdb recomputed calls from the PCR reads with MiXCR, one row per CDR3 protein. The profile shows about 370,000 distinct CDR3 sequences, over 20% of them singletons. The input for sequencing was PBMCs from the stem cell graft donor, taken from the stem cell graft. Every receptor here comes from a human donor who donated a stem cell graft to a child with acute myeloid leukemia.

This clonotype was seen a handful of times. This chain uses TRBV9 with TRBJ2-7, with 8 bases that match TRBD2. The CDR3 runs 15 residues. The germline V gene encodes CDR1 SGDLS and CDR2 YYNGEE. J lost 5 bases, V lost 4 bases, and 11 bases had no gene match. The CDR3 sequence: CASSPTGTSFDEQYF. The CDR3 DNA sequence: TGTGCCAGCAGCCCGACCGGGACTAGTTTCGACGAGCAGTACTTC.

This clonotype occurred many times. This chain links TRBV20-1 with TRBJ2-2; 7 positions agree with TRBD2. V was pared by 6 bases and J by 6 bases, with 4 bases of the junction left unmatched. The germline gives CDR1 DFQATT, CDR2 SNEGSKA (reference sequence). CDR3 length: 12 amino acids. CDR3: CSAVRESGELFF. CDR3 sequence (DNA): TGCAGTGCGGTGCGGGAGTCCGGGGAGCTGTTTTTT.

This clonotype was seen more than once but under ten times. The V call is TRBV24-1, the J call TRBJ2-1; D perhaps matches TRBD1 (6 bases). Trimming took off 7 bases at V and 0 bases at J, with 18 bases between the two ends. The CDR3 contains 17 residues. Germline CDR1 is KGHDR and CDR2 is SFDVKD. The CDR3 here is CATSHVTGMGSYNEQFF. CDR3 bases: TGTGCCACCAGCCACGTCACAGGGATGGGCTCCTACAATGAGCAGTTCTTC.

The genes are TRBV20-1 and TRBJ1-1; D not resolved. This CDR3 spans 14 amino acids. Germline CDR1 reads DFQATT; CDR2 reads SNEGSKA (reference sequence). V lost 5 bases and J lost 1, with 14 bases in between. The CDR3 nucleotides are TGCAGTGCTCCAGATTTACATAGGAACACTGAAGCTTTCTTT. Translated, it gives CSAPDLHRNTEAFF.

The genes are TRBV20-1 and TRBJ1-3, with unresolved D. Germline V gives CDR1 DFQATT, CDR2 SNEGSKA (reference sequence). Trimming removed 5 bases at V and 0 bases at J, with 8 bases between. CDR3 length equals 13 residues. CDR3 residues: CSAGKSSGNTIYF. Here the CDR3 DNA reads TGCAGTGCTGGAAAGAGCTCTGGAAACACCATATATTTT.

V gene TRBV4-2 combines with J gene TRBJ2-3, with 7 bases matching TRBD2. Germline V gene lookup returns CDR1 LGHNA and CDR2 YNFKEQ. J lost 5 bases, V lost 0 bases, and 5 bases had no gene match. The CDR3 is 15 residues long. The chain's CDR3 is CASSQDAAGRDTQYF. The CDR3 region has the DNA TGTGCCAGCAGCCAAGACGCAGCGGGAAGAGATACGCAGTATTTT.

This clonotype was recorded many times. The V gene is TRBV12-3 or TRBV12-4, the J gene TRBJ1-5; no reliable D call. The CDR3 runs 14 residues. The V end lost 6 bases, the J end lost 1 base, and 10 bases lay between the germline ends. Written as DNA, the CDR3 is TGTGCCAGCAGCCAGGATGGAAGCAATCAGCCCCAGCATTTT. Translation: CASSQDGSNQPQHF.

This clonotype was seen a few times. The chain recombines TRBV4-1 with TRBJ2-1, with 9 bases matching TRBD1. After removal of 4 bases from V and 8 bases from J, the junction contained 6 bases not matched to a gene. The germline V gene has CDR1 MGHRA and CDR2 YSYEKL. This CDR3 region has 14 residues. The CDR3: CASSRGQGYDEQFF. The CDR3 coding sequence is TGCGCCAGCAGCCGAGGACAGGGGTACGATGAGCAGTTCTTC.

This sequence joins TRBV2 and TRBJ2-1; TRBD2 aligns across 10 bases. Germline CDR1 is SNHLY and CDR2 is FYNNEI. The junction had 4 bases not matched to a gene; V was cut back by 4 bases and J by 4 bases. The CDR3 spans 15 residues. Here the CDR3 reads CASSAVAGGYNEQFF. CDR3 nucleotide sequence: TGTGCCAGCAGTGCGGTAGCGGGGGGTTACAATGAGCAGTTCTTC.

The CDR3 DNA reads TGTGCCAGCTGTTTGAGCGGGAGGATCCTGGGTGGTGCTGACGAGCAGTACTTC. Translating it yields CASCLSGRILGGADEQYF. The rearrangement links TRBV3-1 to TRBJ2-7, with 9 nucleotides matching TRBD2. With 8 bases clipped from V and 5 bases from J, the junction kept 22 bases outside the gene matches. The germline V gene has CDR1 LGHDT and CDR2 YNNKEL (reference sequence). The CDR3 sequence is 18 residues long.

This clonotype was observed many times. The chain combines TRBV6-2 or TRBV6-3 with TRBJ2-6; D unclear. The CDR3 is 16 residues long. Trimming took 6 bases from V and 0 from J, leaving 12 bases between them. Germline values: CDR1 MNHEY, CDR2 SVGEGT. CDR3 amino acids: CASRQPESSGANVLTF. Here the CDR3 DNA reads TGTGCCAGCAGGCAGCCCGAGTCCTCTGGGGCCAACGTCCTGACTTTC.

This clonotype has a single count. CDR3 DNA: TGTGCCAGCAGCTCGACTAGTTCTAGCACAGATACGCAGTATTTT. Protein: CASSSTSSSTDTQYF. The gene calls are TRBV5-4 and TRBJ2-3, with D perhaps TRBD2 (6 bases). This CDR3 comprises 15 residues. Trimming took 3 bases from V and 0 from J, leaving 11 bases between them. The germline gives CDR1 SGHNT, CDR2 YYREEE (reference sequence).

The chain has TRBV28 and TRBJ2-7; D is undetermined. Between the trimmed V and J ends, which lost 3 bases and 4 bases, there was a span of 10 bases. The CDR3 is 13 amino acids. Per germline, CDR1 MDHEN and CDR2 SYDVKM. CDR3: CASSLPVVYEQYF. The CDR3 DNA sequence: TGTGCCAGCAGTTTGCCAGTAGTTTACGAGCAGTACTTC.

The genes are TRBV3-1 and TRBJ2-7, with 9 bases lining up with TRBD2. CDR3 length equals 16 residues. In germline, CDR1 is LGHDT, CDR2 YNNKEL (reference sequence). The V and J ends lost 0 bases and 0 bases, in that order; junction bases with no gene match: 3. Here the CDR3 reads CASSQDGLANSYEQYF. In DNA form, the CDR3 reads TGTGCCAGCAGCCAAGATGGACTAGCGAACTCCTACGAGCAGTACTTC.

Ten or more counts support this clonotype. The chain employs TRBV29-1 and TRBJ1-1; D ambiguous. V shed 2 bases and J shed 5 bases, with 6 bases lying between them. The CDR3 contains 11 residues. In germline, CDR1 is SQVTM, CDR2 ANQGSEA. CDR3 in amino acids: CSVELGTEAFF. The CDR3 DNA follows: TGCAGCGTTGAACTCGGAACTGAAGCTTTCTTT.

This clonotype has more than one count but fewer than ten. CDR3 residues: CSARDLFSSGKVDTQYF. The CDR3 nucleotides read TGCAGTGCTAGAGATCTTTTTTCCAGCGGGAAAGTAGATACGCAGTATTTT. This chain uses TRBV20-1 with TRBJ2-3, with 7 bases identical to TRBD2. CDR1 is DFQATT and CDR2 is SNEGSKA in the germline V gene (reference sequence). This CDR3 is 17 amino acids long. J lost 5 bases, V lost 0 bases, and 14 bases had no gene match.

The chain uses TRBV28 and TRBJ2-7; D gene ambiguous. Between the trimmed V and J ends, which lost 6 bases and 6 bases, there was a span of 9 bases. This CDR3 contains 11 residues. Germline lookup yields CDR1 MDHEN and CDR2 SYDVKM. Here the CDR3 reads CASRSLTEQYF. For the CDR3, the DNA is TGTGCCAGCAGATCGCTGACCGAGCAGTACTTC. Filled out from reference TRBV28 and TRBJ2-7, the complete variable domain reads DVKVTQSSRYLVKRTGEKVFLECVQDMDHENMFWYRQDPGLGLRLIYFSYDVKMKEKGDIPEGYSVSREKKERFSLILESASTNQTSMYLCASRSLTEQYFGPGTRLTVT.

The V call is TRBV28, the J call TRBJ2-1; tentatively, D is TRBD1 or TRBD2 (5 bases each). Germline V CDR1 and CDR2: MDHEN, SYDVKM. The length of the CDR3 is 14 residues. V was pared by 9 bases and J by 10 bases, with 22 bases between. Here the CDR3 reads CASTTGGWNMEQFF. CDR3 nucleotides: TGTGCCAGTACCACAGGAGGATGGAACATGGAGCAGTTCTTC.

This clonotype showed up just a few times. This chain connects TRBV6-2 or TRBV6-3 to TRBJ2-3, with 9 bases fitting TRBD1. Losses at the gene ends were 5 bases for V and 3 bases for J; bases not matched to a gene: 9. From germline, CDR1 is MNHEY and CDR2 SVGEGT. This CDR3 region has 16 residues. CDR3 loop: CASSHTGGQGTDTQYF. The CDR3 nucleotides are TGTGCCAGCAGTCACACAGGGGGCCAAGGAACAGATACGCAGTATTTT.

Of note for this clonotype: A junction end diverges from the germline sequence, so it may reflect a read error. The V gene is TRBV9, the J gene TRBJ1-2; D is unresolved. The CDR3 extends over 14 amino acids. In germline, CDR1 is SGDLS, CDR2 YYNGEE. The CDR3 loop reads CASSVGSTGLQATF. The DNA of the CDR3 is TGTGCCAGCAGCGTAGGGTCGACGGGCCTCCAAGCTACGTTC.

In this sample, this clonotype turned up a few times. This chain joins TRBV29-1 and TRBJ2-7; 7 bases are shared with TRBD1. The CDR3 loop spans 12 amino acids. With 6 bases clipped from V and 2 bases from J, the junction kept 4 bases outside the gene matches. Germline loops: CDR1 SQVTM, CDR2 ANQGSEA. CDR3 coding DNA: TGCAGCGTACCACAGGGGCCCTACGAGCAGTACTTC. Its translation: CSVPQGPYEQYF.

In its sample, this clonotype was seen a few times. This rearrangement joins TRBV24-1 to TRBJ2-3; the match to TRBD1 covers 7 bases. There are 15 residues in the CDR3. The germline gives CDR1 KGHDR, CDR2 SFDVKD. V lost 0 bases to trimming and J lost 3 bases; unmatched junction nucleotides: 2. The CDR3 nucleotides are TGTGCCACCAGTGATTTGGTGACAGGGACAGATACGCAGTATTTT. Translated: CATSDLVTGTDTQYF.

At least ten counts were recorded for this clonotype. CDR3 protein: CSARDRLAGSNTGELFF. CDR3 sequence (DNA): TGCAGTGCTAGAGATCGGCTAGCGGGATCGAACACCGGGGAGCTGTTTTTT. J is TRBJ2-2 and V is TRBV20-1; TRBD2 matches 9 bases. This CDR3 has 17 residues. Germline CDR1 reads DFQATT; CDR2 reads SNEGSKA (reference sequence). With 0 bases clipped from V and 0 bases from J, the junction kept 5 bases outside the gene matches.

The chain joins TRBV5-1 to TRBJ2-5; 7 nucleotides line up with TRBD1. There are 14 residues in the CDR3. The V and J ends lost 4 bases and 2 bases, in that order; junction bases with no gene match: 5. Germline V gene sequence: CDR1 SGHRS, CDR2 YFSETQ. The chain's CDR3 is CASSRGTEQETQYF. As DNA, the CDR3 is TGCGCCAGCAGCAGAGGGACAGAGCAAGAGACCCAGTACTTC.

This rearrangement joins TRBV12-3 or TRBV12-4 to TRBJ2-2; D is perhaps TRBD1 (6 bases). The V and J ends lost 7 bases and 6 bases respectively, with 12 bases between them. This CDR3 is built from 13 residues. CDR3 nucleotides: TGTGCCAGCATTCGAGGGGGTGCCGGGGAGCTGTTTTTT. Amino acid sequence: CASIRGGAGELFF.

V and J are TRBV28 and TRBJ2-3; D is unclear. The germline gives CDR1 MDHEN, CDR2 SYDVKM. The CDR3 runs 17 residues. Trimming cost V 2 bases and J 7 bases, with 22 bases left between them. CDR3 nucleotide sequence: TGTGCCAGCAGTTTACCCTTCTTGGGGTCCGCACAGAATACGCAGTATTTT. It translates to CASSLPFLGSAQNTQYF.

This rearrangement joins TRBV29-1 to TRBJ1-2; tentative D call: TRBD1 (5 bases). Trimming shortened V by 4 bases and J by 3 bases, and 12 bases separated the two germline ends. Germline lookup yields CDR1 SQVTM and CDR2 ANQGSEA. CDR3 length: 13 residues. The CDR3 sequence is CSVGQGVDYGYTF. In nucleotides, the CDR3 is TGCAGCGTTGGGCAGGGTGTGGACTATGGCTACACCTTC.

In this sample, this clonotype turned up a few times. The chain has TRBV2 and TRBJ2-2; TRBD2 aligns across 13 bases. The CDR3 has 19 amino acids. Germline-derived CDR1 and CDR2 are SNHLY and FYNNEI. Trimming removed 5 bases from V and 2 bases from J; junction bases left unmatched: 11. The CDR3, as DNA: TGTGCCAGCAGTTTTGGGCTACTAGCGGGAGGGCAAAACACCGGGGAGCTGTTTTTT. Protein sequence: CASSFGLLAGGQNTGELFF.

Many counts were recorded for this clonotype. CDR3 nucleotide sequence: TGCAGTGCCGGGACAGAGGCAGACACAGATACGCAGTATTTT. Its protein is CSAGTEADTDTQYF. The chain recombines TRBV20-1 with TRBJ2-3; 7 nucleotides agree with TRBD1. CDR1 is DFQATT and CDR2 is SNEGSKA in the germline V gene (reference sequence). The CDR3 covers 14 residues. Germline trimming cut 6 bases from V and 2 bases from J; bases unmatched to any gene: 8.

In this sample, this clonotype turned up a few times. A read error is possible here, since a much larger clone lies one base away. The CDR3 loop is CASSHQETQYF. The CDR3, as DNA: TGTGCCAGCAGTCACCAAGAGACCCAGTACTTC. V gene TRBV27 combines with J gene TRBJ2-5; D not certain. The CDR3 extends over 11 amino acids. CDR1 MNHEY and CDR2 SMNVEV come from the germline V gene (reference sequence). V was pared by 5 bases and J by 0 bases, with 1 base between.

In the case of this clonotype: A read error may be the cause here, since a much bigger clone is one base away. The chain uses TRBV6-5 and TRBJ2-1, with 14 positions matching TRBD2. V was pared by 0 bases and J by 14 bases, with 15 bases of the junction left unmatched. Germline assignment: CDR1 MNHEY and CDR2 SVGAGI. There are 18 residues in the CDR3. CDR3 sequence: CASSYSGPGLAGVGEKFF. Here the CDR3 DNA reads TGTGCCAGCAGTTACTCCGGTCCGGGACTAGCGGGAGTGGGGGAGAAGTTCTTC.

Many counts were recorded for this clonotype. The gene calls are TRBV12-3 or TRBV12-4 and TRBJ1-1; 8 positions match TRBD1. The CDR3 loop spans 14 amino acids. V was clipped by 6 bases and J by 3 bases; unmatched bases: 6. In DNA, the CDR3 is TGTGCCAGCAGCCAAGGACAGGGTTACACTGAAGCTTTCTTT. This gives the protein CASSQGQGYTEAFF.